Sequencing of this T cell receptor (beta chain) was carried out in a study of sequential checkpoint blockade in melanoma. This CDR3 region has 13 residues. Deletions cut 6 bases from V and 0 bases from J, with 5 bases between. Germline assignment: CDR1 MNHEY and CDR2 SMNVEV (reference sequence). This clone was observed once. This sample's treatment: randomized to nivolumab then ipilimumab (arm A) or the reverse (arm B). Method: immunoSEQ multiplex PCR; TCRdb's copy keeps in-frame clones and lacks some. This table has under 45,000 clones, 80% to 90% appearing once. Sequenced material: CD8+ T cells sorted from blood (inferred from file names), taken from a patient given nivolumab and ipilimumab in sequence. This receptor was obtained from a human donor with melanoma. J is TRBJ2-2 and V is TRBV27, with D uncertain. The DNA of the CDR3 is TGTGCCAGCAGACCAGCGAACACCGGGGAGCTGTTTTTT. This translates into CASRPANTGELFF.